This TCR beta chain comes out of a study of Ad26.COV2.S vaccination and SARS-CoV-2 variants. Turning to the study itself: Ad26.COV2.S, an intramuscular injection, was given once or twice 56 days apart. Overall study findings and caveats: Vaccine and placebo recipients had similar non-spike TCR breadth.

Per the germline V gene, CDR1 is LNHDA and CDR2 is SQIVND (reference sequence). There are 13 residues in the CDR3. The germline V and J ends were trimmed by 6 bases and 4 bases, with 9 bases remaining between them. TCRdb's copy holds only in-frame clones and misses some; the assay was immunoSEQ multiplex PCR. The repertoire holds some 520,000 clones, with roughly 89% as singletons. Treatment here: around 19 received Ad26.COV2.S at low or high dose, single or two shots; 5 received placebo; per-sample allocation not given. Day 63 after the first vaccine or placebo injection was the time point for sampling. A Boston donor was an adult aged 18-55 years. Its platform was an Ad26 vector, and its expressed antigen was Wuhan-strain SARS-CoV-2 spike. On this clone itself: The antigen is undetermined. Distinct nucleotide sequences in the sample also encode this CDR3.

The chain joins TRBV19 to TRBJ2-2, with TRBD1 as a possible D gene (5 bases). The specimen comprised peripheral blood, sampled in a trial of Ad26.COV2.S vaccine versus placebo. The TCR originated in a person between 18 and 60 years old who received the Ad26.COV2.S COVID-19 vaccine or a placebo. DNA for the CDR3: TGTGCCAGTAGCACTACAGGCACCGGGGAGCTGTTTTTT. Protein product: CASSTTGTGELFF.